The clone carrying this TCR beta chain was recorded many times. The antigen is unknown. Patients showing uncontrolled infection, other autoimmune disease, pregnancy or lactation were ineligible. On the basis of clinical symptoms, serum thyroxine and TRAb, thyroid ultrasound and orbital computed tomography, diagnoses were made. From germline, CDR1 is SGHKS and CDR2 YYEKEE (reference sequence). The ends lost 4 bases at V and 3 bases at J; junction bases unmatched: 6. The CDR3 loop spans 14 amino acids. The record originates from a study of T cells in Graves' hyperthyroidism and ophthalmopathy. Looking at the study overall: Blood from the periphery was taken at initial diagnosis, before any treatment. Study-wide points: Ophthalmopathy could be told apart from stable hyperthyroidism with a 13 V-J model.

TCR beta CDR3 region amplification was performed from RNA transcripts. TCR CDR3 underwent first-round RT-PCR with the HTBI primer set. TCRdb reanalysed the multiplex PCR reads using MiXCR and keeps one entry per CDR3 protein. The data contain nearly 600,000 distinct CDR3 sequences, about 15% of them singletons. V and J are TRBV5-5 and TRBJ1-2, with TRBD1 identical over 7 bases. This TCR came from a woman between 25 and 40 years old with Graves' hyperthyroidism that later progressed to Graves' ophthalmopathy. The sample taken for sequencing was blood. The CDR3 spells CASSPPTGDYGYTF. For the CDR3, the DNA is TGTGCCAGCAGCCCCCCTACAGGGGACTATGGCTACACCTTC.